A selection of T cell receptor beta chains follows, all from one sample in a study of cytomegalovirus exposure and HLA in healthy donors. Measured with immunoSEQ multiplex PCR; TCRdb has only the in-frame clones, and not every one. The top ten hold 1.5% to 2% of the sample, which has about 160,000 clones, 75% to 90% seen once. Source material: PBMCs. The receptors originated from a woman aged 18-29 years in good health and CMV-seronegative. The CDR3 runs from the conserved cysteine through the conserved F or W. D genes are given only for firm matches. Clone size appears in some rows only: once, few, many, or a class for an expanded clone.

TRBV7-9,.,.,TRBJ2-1,TGTGCCAGCAGCTTATCCATCAGGGGAGGGGATGAGCAGTTCTTC,CASSLSIRGGDEQFF
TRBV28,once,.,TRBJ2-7,TGTGCCAGCAGTTTTACAAACGAGCAGTACTTC,CASSFTNEQYF
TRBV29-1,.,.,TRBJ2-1,TGCAGCGGAAAAGGGGGGGACCACAATGAGCAGTTCTTC,CSGKGGDHNEQFF
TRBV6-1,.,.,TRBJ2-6,TGTGCCAGCAGTGAAGAGGGGCGTGGGGCCAACGTCCTGACTTTC,CASSEEGRGANVLTF
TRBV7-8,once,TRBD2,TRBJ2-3,TGTGCCAGCAGCCCCGGGACTAGCAGGAGCACAGATACGCAGTATTTT,CASSPGTSRSTDTQYF
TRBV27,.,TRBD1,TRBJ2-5,TGTGCCAGCAGTTTAGATGGGACAGGGGAAGAGACCCAGTACTTC,CASSLDGTGEETQYF
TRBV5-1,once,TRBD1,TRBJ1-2,TGCGCCAGCAGCCCGGACAGGTTGAGTGGCTACACCTTC,CASSPDRLSGYTF
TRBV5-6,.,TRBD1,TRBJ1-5,TGTGCCAGCAGCTTGTGGACAGGGTTTAGCAATCAGCCCCAGCATTTT,CASSLWTGFSNQPQHF
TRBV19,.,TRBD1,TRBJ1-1,TGTGCCAGTAGTATAGCCCCGGGACAGGGGTACACTGAAGCTTTCTTT,CASSIAPGQGYTEAFF
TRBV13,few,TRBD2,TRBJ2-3,TGTGCCAGCAGCCCCAGCTTAACCTTACCGGGACTAGCGGGAGCAGATACGCAGTATTTT,CASSPSLTLPGLAGADTQYF
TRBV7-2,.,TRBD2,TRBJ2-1,TGTGCCAGCAGCTCCCCCCTAGCGGCCTTCTACAATGAGCAGTTCTTC,CASSSPLAAFYNEQFF
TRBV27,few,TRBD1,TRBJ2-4,TGTGCCAGCAGCCCGGGACAGAAAAACATTCAGTACTTC,CASSPGQKNIQYF
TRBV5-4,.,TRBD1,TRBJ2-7,TGTGCCAGCAGCCCCAATATCGGCAGGGGGTCGTACGAGCAGTACTTC,CASSPNIGRGSYEQYF
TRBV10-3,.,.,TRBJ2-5,TGTGCCATCAGTGAGACTCTTGAGACCCAGTACTTC,CAISETLETQYF
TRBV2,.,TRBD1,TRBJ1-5,TGTGCCAGCAATGACAGGGCAAATCAGCCCCAGCATTTT,CASNDRANQPQHF
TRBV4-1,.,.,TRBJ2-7,TGCGCCAGCAGCCCTAGGACATCCTTGCCCTACGAGCAGTACTTC,CASSPRTSLPYEQYF
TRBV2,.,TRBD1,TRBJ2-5,TGTGCCAGCAGTGATCCCGGGACAGGAGGGAAAGAGACCCAGTACTTC,CASSDPGTGGKETQYF
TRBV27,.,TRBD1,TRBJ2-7,TGTGCCAGCAGTTTATCGGACAGGGGGACCTACGAGCAGTACTTC,CASSLSDRGTYEQYF
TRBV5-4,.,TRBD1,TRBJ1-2,TGTGCCAGCAGCTTGCCGAACAGGGGTTTAGACGGTGGCTACACCTTC,CASSLPNRGLDGGYTF
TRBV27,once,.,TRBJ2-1,TGTGCCAGCAGTTCACAGGGCCCGAACAGTGAGCAGTTCTTC,CASSSQGPNSEQFF
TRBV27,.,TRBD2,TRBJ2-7,TGTGCCAGCAGGATTAGCGGGAGAAGGGGTTACGAGCAGTACTTC,CASRISGRRGYEQYF
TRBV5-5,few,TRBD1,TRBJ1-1,TGTGCCAGCAGCTGGGCAGGGGGCGTATTTACTGTTGCTGAAGCTTTCTTT,CASSWAGGVFTVAEAFF
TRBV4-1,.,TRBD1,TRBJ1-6,TGCGCCAGCAGCCCGACCAGACAGGGCTATAATTCACCCCTCCACTTT,CASSPTRQGYNSPLHF
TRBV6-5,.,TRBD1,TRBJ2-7,TGTGCCAGCAGTTTGACAGGGTCGACCTACGAGCAGTACTTC,CASSLTGSTYEQYF
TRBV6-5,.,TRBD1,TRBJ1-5,TGTGCCAGCAGCACGGGGACAGGGTCCTATCAGCCCCAGCATTTT,CASSTGTGSYQPQHF
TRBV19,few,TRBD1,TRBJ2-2,TGTGCCACCAGACAGGGGGGCCTTCCTGGGACCGGGGAGCTGTTTTTT,CATRQGGLPGTGELFF
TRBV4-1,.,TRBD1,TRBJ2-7,TGCGCCAGCAGCCAAGATCTGAGGGACAGCTACGAGCAGTACTTC,CASSQDLRDSYEQYF
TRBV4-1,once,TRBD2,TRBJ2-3,TGCGCCAGCAGCCGCCCGGGACTAGCGGGAAGCACAGATACGCAGTATTTT,CASSRPGLAGSTDTQYF
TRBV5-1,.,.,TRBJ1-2,TGCGCCAGCAGCGCCGACTCAGCTAACTATGGCTACACCTTC,CASSADSANYGYTF
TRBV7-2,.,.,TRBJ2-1,TGTGCCAGCAGAGAGCGCCCTCGGGGTAATGAGCAGTTCTTC,CASRERPRGNEQFF
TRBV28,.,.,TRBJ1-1,TGTGCCAGCAGTATACCACAGGGGAACACTGAAGCTTTCTTT,CASSIPQGNTEAFF